This T cell receptor (beta chain) was observed in a study of blood T cell repertoires in COVID-19. Whole-study context: Whether acute or convalescent, the COVID-19 samples came from the United States, Italy and Spain. Sources were T cells, B-cell-depleted T cells, or PBMCs; the material itself was cDNA or gDNA.

Methods used by the authors: Reference gene primer amplification yielded estimated nucleated cell counts. The table came from immunoSEQ multiplex PCR; TCRdb's copy has only in-frame clones and leaves some out. Clonal size and the V and J genes are those of that table, whereas D and trimming came from the DNA. Among 300,000 to 350,000 clones listed, nearly 90% were seen once. The TCR was taken from a woman aged 18-29 years with acute COVID-19. Sequencing was done on a sample of PBMCs or T cells enriched from blood (not recorded which).

Written as DNA, the CDR3 is TGTGCCAGCCTCTCGGGACAGATAGACAATGAGCAGTTCTTC. Amino acid sequence: CASLSGQIDNEQFF. The V and J genes are TRBV19 and TRBJ2-1; TRBD1 matches at 7 bases. This CDR3 region has 14 residues. CDR1 and CDR2 (germline): LNHDA, SQIVND (reference sequence). With V trimmed by 9 bases and J by 5 bases, 10 bases remained unmatched. Drawing the rest from reference TRBV19 and TRBJ2-1, the complete variable domain is DGGITQSPKYLFRKEGQNVTLSCEQNLNHDAMYWYRQDPGQGLRLIYYSQIVNDFQKGDIAEGYSVSREKKESFPLTVTSAQKNPTAFYLCASLSGQIDNEQFFGPGTRLTVL.